This TCR beta chain comes out of a study of T cell repertoires in cytomegalovirus infection. This clonotype was counted at least ten times. The CDR3 runs 16 residues. Unmatched junction bases numbered 9, after V lost 5 bases and J lost 2 bases. CDR1 SGHVS and CDR2 FNYEAQ come from the germline V gene. TCRdb re-analysed the reads in MiXCR, keeping a single row per CDR3 protein. The sample comprises around 180,000 distinct CDR3 sequences, about 21% of which are singletons, and approximately 3% rests with the top ten. The specimen was PBMCs. The chain has TRBV7-6 and TRBJ2-1; 7 bases map to TRBD2. The receptor was isolated from a human donor in good health (CMV status not recorded). Some clones in this sample may be carry-over from other donors' samples. The CDR3 nucleotides are TGTGCCAGCAGCACGAGTGAGCGGGGCGCCTACAATGAGCAGTTCTTC. Its translation: CASSTSERGAYNEQFF.